This T cell receptor (beta chain) was documented in a study of OX40 agonist ivuxolimab in advanced cancers. The overall study: The dose-escalation group included hepatocellular carcinoma, melanoma, renal cell carcinoma and head and neck cancer. Subjects had a mean age of roughly 60 years, with a range of 23 to 79; 82.7% were male.

Germline loops: CDR1 SGHRS, CDR2 YFSETQ. The V gene end was trimmed by 3 bases and the J gene end by 4 bases; junction bases not matched to a gene: 14. The CDR3 runs to 17 residues. Study findings and constraints: Among patients with partial responses at 0.1-3.0 mg/kg, clonal expansion was among the lowest.

Comment on this clone: The antigen remains unidentified.

The data were produced by immunoSEQ multiplex PCR, yet TCRdb's version contains in-frame clones alone and is incomplete. The repertoire has more than 45,000 clones, 70% to 85% of them found once; the top ten carry roughly 1.1%. This sample comprised CD4+ or CD8+ T cells sorted from blood, obtained in a trial of the OX40 agonist ivuxolimab. The clonotype was recovered from an adult with an advanced solid tumor such as melanoma, head and neck, liver or kidney cancer. J is TRBJ2-7 and V is TRBV5-1, with 9 bases aligning to TRBD1. In DNA, the CDR3 is TGCGCCAGCAGCTCGCAACCGGCTGGGACAGGGTATTACGAGCAGTACTTC. Its translation: CASSSQPAGTGYYEQYF.